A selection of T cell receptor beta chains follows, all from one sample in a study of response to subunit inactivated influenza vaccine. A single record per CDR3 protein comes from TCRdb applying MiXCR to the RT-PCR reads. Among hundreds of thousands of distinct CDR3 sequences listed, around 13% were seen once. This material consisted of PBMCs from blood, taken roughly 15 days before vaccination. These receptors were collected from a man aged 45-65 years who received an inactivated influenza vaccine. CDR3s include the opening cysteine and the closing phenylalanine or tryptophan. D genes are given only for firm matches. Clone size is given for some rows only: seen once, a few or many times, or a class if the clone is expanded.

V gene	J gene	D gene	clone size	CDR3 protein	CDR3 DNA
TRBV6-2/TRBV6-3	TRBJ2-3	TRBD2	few	CASRELSGGATDTQYF	TGTGCCAGCAGAGAACTCAGCGGGGGGGCAACAGATACGCAGTATTTT
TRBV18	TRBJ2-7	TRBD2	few	CASSPREGSYEQYF	TGTGCCAGCTCACCCAGGGAGGGGTCCTACGAGCAGTACTTC
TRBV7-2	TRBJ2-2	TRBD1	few	CASSARTGSINTGELFF	TGTGCCAGCAGCGCGAGGACAGGGTCCATAAACACCGGGGAGCTGTTTTTT
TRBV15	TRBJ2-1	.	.	CATSRATSYNEQFF	TGTGCCACCAGCAGAGCCACCTCCTACAATGAGCAGTTCTTC
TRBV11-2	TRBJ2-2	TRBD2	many	CASSLDRRGGAGFRAGELFF	TGTGCCAGCAGCTTAGATCGGCGCGGGGGGGCCGGTTTTAGAGCCGGGGAGCTGTTTTTT
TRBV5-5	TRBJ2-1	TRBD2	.	CASTLRGGSDNEQFF	TGTGCCAGCACCCTGCGTGGCGGGAGCGACAATGAGCAGTTCTTC
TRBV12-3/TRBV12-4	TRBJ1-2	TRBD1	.	CASSHGQGGYTF	TGTGCCAGCAGTCACGGACAGGGGGGCTACACCTTC
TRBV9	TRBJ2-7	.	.	CASSVELGSYEQYF	TGTGCCAGCAGCGTAGAACTAGGCTCCTACGAGCAGTACTTC
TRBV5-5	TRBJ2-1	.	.	CASSLRDAGSYSYNEQFF	TGTGCCAGCAGCTTACGGGACGCGGGATCGTACTCCTACAATGAGCAGTTCTTC
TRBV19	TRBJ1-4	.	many	CASDDGRREKLFF	TGTGCCAGTGACGACGGCCGACGGGAAAAACTGTTTTTT
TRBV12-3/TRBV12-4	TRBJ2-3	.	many	CASSTGTDTQYF	TGTGCCAGCAGCACAGGGACAGATACGCAGTATTTT
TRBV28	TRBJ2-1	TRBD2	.	CASSSGLAGGLYRSSYNEQFF	TGTGCCAGCAGCTCGGGACTAGCGGGAGGGCTGTACAGAAGCTCCTACAATGAGCAGTTCTTC
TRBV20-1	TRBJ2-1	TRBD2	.	CSASHQGGTSFNEQFF	TGCAGTGCTAGTCACCAAGGCGGGACTAGCTTCAATGAGCAGTTCTTC
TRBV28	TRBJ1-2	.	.	CASSFPVNYGYTF	TGTGCCAGCAGTTTTCCAGTTAACTATGGCTACACCTTC
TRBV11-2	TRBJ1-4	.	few	CASSLGTAGILFF	TGTGCCAGCAGCTTAGGTACAGCGGGAATACTGTTTTTT
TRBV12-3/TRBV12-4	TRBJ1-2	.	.	CASSPQILGYGYTF	TGTGCCAGCAGTCCCCAAATTTTGGGGTATGGCTACACCTTC
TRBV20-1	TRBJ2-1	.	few	CSANTGIYNEQFF	TGCAGTGCTAATACAGGGATCTACAATGAGCAGTTCTTC
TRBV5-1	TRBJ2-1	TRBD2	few	CASSLPSGGSSYNEQFF	TGCGCCAGCAGCTTGCCCAGCGGGGGGAGCTCCTACAATGAGCAGTTCTTC
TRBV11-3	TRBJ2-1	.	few	CASSLVAGANEQFF	TGTGCCAGCAGCTTAGTAGCAGGAGCAAATGAGCAGTTCTTC
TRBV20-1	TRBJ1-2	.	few	CSARKAGTNYGYTF	TGCAGTGCTAGAAAGGCAGGGACTAACTATGGCTACACCTTC
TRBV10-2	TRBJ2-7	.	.	CASSTNGYEQYF	TGCGCCAGCAGTACCAATGGTTACGAGCAGTACTTC
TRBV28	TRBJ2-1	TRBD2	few	CASSSGLAGGNNEQFF	TGTGCCAGCAGTTCTGGACTAGCGGGGGGCAACAATGAGCAGTTCTTC
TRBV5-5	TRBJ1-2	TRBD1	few	CASGGQGNYGYTF	TGTGCCAGCGGAGGACAGGGGAACTATGGCTACACCTTC
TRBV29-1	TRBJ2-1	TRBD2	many	CSVILARISYNEQFF	TGCAGCGTCATACTAGCGAGGATATCCTACAATGAGCAGTTCTTC
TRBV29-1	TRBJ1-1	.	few	CSAEGHTEAFF	TGCAGCGCAGAGGGGCACACTGAAGCTTTCTTT
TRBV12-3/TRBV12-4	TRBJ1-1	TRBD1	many	CASSLGDRGNTEAFF	TGTGCCAGCAGTTTAGGGGACAGGGGAAACACTGAAGCTTTCTTT
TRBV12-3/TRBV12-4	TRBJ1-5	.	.	CASAPNSNQPQHF	TGTGCCAGCGCTCCAAATAGCAATCAGCCCCAGCATTTT
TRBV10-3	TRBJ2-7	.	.	CAIRDGRYEQYF	TGTGCCATCAGAGACGGGAGATACGAGCAGTACTTC
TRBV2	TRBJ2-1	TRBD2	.	CASSAGGAYNEQFF	TGTGCCAGTTCGGCGGGGGGCGCCTACAATGAGCAGTTCTTC
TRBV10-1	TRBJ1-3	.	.	CASSTGDTIYF	TGCGCCAGCAGCACCGGTGACACCATATATTTT
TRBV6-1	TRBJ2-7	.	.	CASSPTQGVPYEQYF	TGTGCCAGCAGCCCCACTCAGGGCGTACCCTACGAGCAGTACTTC
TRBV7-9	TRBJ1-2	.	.	CASSSDGGYTF	TGTGCCAGCAGCTCGGACGGCGGCTACACCTTC
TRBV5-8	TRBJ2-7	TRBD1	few	CASSLSPGQAYEQYF	TGTGCCAGCAGCTTATCCCCGGGACAGGCCTACGAGCAGTACTTC
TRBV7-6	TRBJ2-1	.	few	CASSATGPGHYNEQFF	TGTGCCAGCAGCGCGACTGGGCCGGGACACTACAATGAGCAGTTCTTC
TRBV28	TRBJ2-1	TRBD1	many	CASGPGTVLFF	TGTGCCAGCGGACCCGGGACAGTGTTGTTCTTC
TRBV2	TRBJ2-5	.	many	CASSDWDTETQYF	TGTGCCAGCAGTGATTGGGACACGGAGACCCAGTACTTC
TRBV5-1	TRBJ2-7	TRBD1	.	CASSIYTGTAEQYF	TGCGCCAGCAGCATATACACCGGGACAGCCGAGCAGTACTTC
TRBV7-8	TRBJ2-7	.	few	CASSLGRKDSYEQYF	TGTGCCAGCAGCTTAGGCCGCAAAGACTCCTACGAGCAGTACTTC
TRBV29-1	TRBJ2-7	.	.	CSARATWDEQYF	TGCAGCGCCCGGGCCACGTGGGACGAGCAGTACTTC
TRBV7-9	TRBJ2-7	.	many	CASSWGAGALKGGEQYF	TGTGCCAGCAGCTGGGGTGCAGGCGCCCTTAAGGGAGGTGAGCAGTACTTC
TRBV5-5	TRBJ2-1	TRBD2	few	CASSLGTSGMSSYNEQFF	TGTGCCAGCAGCCTGGGGACTAGCGGGATGAGCTCCTACAATGAGCAGTTCTTC
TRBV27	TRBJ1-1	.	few	CASSFRGSEAFF	TGTGCCAGCAGTTTCAGGGGTTCTGAAGCTTTCTTT